This T cell receptor (beta chain) was retrieved from a study of graft-versus-host responses after intestinal transplantation. At the level of the study: Each recipient received anti-thymocyte globulin induction, then tacrolimus and steroids for approximately three years.

Clones were sequenced by immunoSEQ multiplex PCR, and TCRdb holds only the in-frame ones, with some missing. The sample contains 43,000 or so clones, roughly 91% of which appear only once. Study findings and constraints: Recipient marrow harbored GvH clones, some of which surfaced first in ileum or blood.

This clone was detected only once. Its antigen is unknown. Germline V gene lookup returns CDR1 SGDLS and CDR2 YYNGEE. The CDR3 loop spans 18 amino acids. Trimming took 0 bases from V and 2 from J; bases not matched to a gene: 9. This sequence was found in a human patient who received an intestinal transplant, so some T cells may come from the graft donor. V usage is TRBV9 and J usage is TRBJ2-3; 10 nucleotides agree with TRBD2. The sample consisted of PBMCs, taken 750 to 850 days after a first intestinal transplant, on the day of a second. The CDR3 bases are TGTGCCAGCAGCGTAGTAGCGACTAGCGGGCTGTTCACAGATACGCAGTATTTT. Protein: CASSVVATSGLFTDTQYF. The full variable domain, its missing parts supplied by reference TRBV9 and TRBJ2-3, is DSGVTQTPKHLITATGQRVTLRCSPRSGDLSVYWYQQSLDQGLQFLIQYYNGEERAKGNILERFSAQQFPDLHSELNLSSLELGDSALYFCASSVVATSGLFTDTQYFGPGTRLTVL.